The T cell receptor beta chain described here comes from a study of blood T cell repertoires in COVID-19. In the authors' workflow: By means of reference gene primer amplification, nucleated cell counts were estimated. TCRdb keeps only in-frame clones here, not all; method: immunoSEQ multiplex PCR. V and J calls and clone size follow that table, whereas D and trimming were derived from the DNA. The table lists around 170,000 clones, 88% of them singletons. CDR3 length equals 15 residues. CDR1 and CDR2 from the germline V gene are KGHDR and SFDVKD. Unmatched junction bases numbered 4, after V lost 1 base and J lost 7 bases.

The chain couples TRBV24-1 to TRBJ2-1, with 9 bases matching TRBD2. Sequenced: peripheral blood. This TCR derives from a man aged 60 to 69 with acute or convalescent COVID-19. CDR3 region: CATSDFAGGRNEQFF. In nucleotides, the CDR3 is TGTGCCACCAGTGATTTTGCGGGAGGGAGGAATGAGCAGTTCTTC.